The 24 T cell receptor beta chains in this list originate from one sample, sequenced in a study of blood T cell repertoires in COVID-19. Sequencing was performed with immunoSEQ multiplex PCR; in TCRdb, only in-frame clones are kept and a portion is missing. The data show about 85,000 clones, 90% seen once. Sequences were obtained from peripheral blood. Receptors originate from an elderly woman with active or convalescent COVID-19.

This sequence joins TRBV6-5 and TRBJ2-5; 7 nucleotides agree with TRBD2. CDR1 and CDR2 from the germline V gene are MNHEY and SVGAGI. Trimming removed 6 bases from V and 3 bases from J; junction bases left unmatched: 4. This CDR3 spans 13 amino acids. CDR3 protein: CASSRGTKETQYF. The CDR3 region has the DNA TGTGCCAGCAGCCGCGGGACTAAAGAGACCCAGTACTTC.

This rearrangement joins TRBV10-3 to TRBJ1-5, with D perhaps matching TRBD1 (5 bases). The V end lost 6 bases, the J end lost 3 bases, and 12 bases lay between the germline ends. This CDR3 is 14 amino acids long. CDR1 is ENHRY, CDR2 SYGVKD, per germline. The CDR3 DNA reads as TGTGCCATCAGCGAAGGACATAACAATCAGCCCCAGCATTTT. Translated: CAISEGHNNQPQHF.

The V call is TRBV29-1, the J call TRBJ2-3; the D gene is possibly TRBD2 (6 bases). CDR3 length: 12 residues. With 8 bases removed from V and 2 bases from J, the gap between germline ends came to 11 bases. CDR1 and CDR2 (germline): SQVTM, ANQGSEA. The CDR3 protein is CSFSGPTDTQYF. CDR3 sequence (DNA): TGCAGCTTTAGCGGCCCCACAGATACGCAGTATTTT.

The J gene is TRBJ1-2, the V gene TRBV7-9, with 7 bases that match TRBD1. Germline V gene data show CDR1 as SEHNR and CDR2 as FQNEAQ (reference sequence). V shed 5 bases, J shed 4 bases, and the junction held 10 bases outside the gene matches. CDR3 size: 15 residues. In DNA, the CDR3 is TGTGCCAGCAGCAGAGAGACCGGGACAGCCTATGGCTACACCTTC. Encoded protein: CASSRETGTAYGYTF. The full variable domain, completed using reference TRBV7-9 and TRBJ1-2, is DTGVSQNPRHKITKRGQNVTFRCDPISEHNRLYWYRQTLGQGPEFLTYFQNEAQLEKSRLLSDRFSAERPKGSFSTLEIQRTEQGDSAMYLCASSRETGTAYGYTFGSGTRLTVV.

J is TRBJ1-1 and V is TRBV28; 9 bases match TRBD1. The CDR3 is 13 residues long. Trimming took 8 bases from V and 4 from J; bases not matched to a gene: 5. The germline CDR1 and CDR2 sequences are MDHEN and SYDVKM. The CDR3 here is CASGQGFLTEAFF. In nucleotides, the CDR3 is TGTGCCAGCGGACAGGGGTTTCTCACTGAAGCTTTCTTT.

The V call is TRBV5-1, the J call TRBJ2-2; D is unclear. The CDR3 length is 14 residues. Germline CDR1 and CDR2: SGHRS and YFSETQ. V dropped 1 base and J dropped 3 bases, with 7 bases sitting between them. The CDR3 region is CASSLLEDTGELFF. The CDR3 DNA follows: TGCGCCAGCAGCTTGTTAGAGGACACCGGGGAGCTGTTTTTT.

This clone was seen more than once but under ten times. This chain uses TRBV5-4 with TRBJ1-6; D is unclear. Germline CDR1 and CDR2: SGHNT and YYREEE (reference sequence). The length of the CDR3 is 15 residues. The V end was cut by 0 bases, the J end by 4 bases, with 8 bases between. The CDR3 bases are TGTGCCAGCAGCTTGGTTGGGGAGTATAATTCACCCCTCCACTTT. Its protein is CASSLVGEYNSPLHF.

The chain couples TRBV7-2 to TRBJ2-3; 8 bases fit TRBD1. Germline V CDR1 and CDR2: SGHTA, FQGNSA. CDR3 length equals 14 residues. V lost 1 base to trimming and J lost 5 bases; unmatched junction nucleotides: 2. The CDR3 sequence is CASSLGDRQDTQYF. In DNA form, the CDR3 reads TGTGCCAGCAGCTTAGGGGACAGGCAAGATACGCAGTATTTT.

The rearrangement links TRBV15 to TRBJ1-2; tentative D call: TRBD1 (6 bases). This CDR3 has 13 residues. Germline lookup yields CDR1 LNHNV and CDR2 YYDKDF (reference sequence). Between the trimmed V and J ends, which lost 5 bases and 2 bases, there was a span of 9 bases. DNA for the CDR3: TGTGCCACCAGCTCAAGGGGGAACTATGGCTACACCTTC. Translated, it gives CATSSRGNYGYTF.

This chain joins TRBV25-1 and TRBJ2-1, with TRBD1 as a possible D gene (6 bases). Germline assignment: CDR1 MGHDK and CDR2 SYGVNS. The CDR3 extends over 14 amino acids. V lost 5 bases to trimming and J lost 7 bases, with 15 bases between them. CDR3 protein: CASSPGQMGNEQFF. DNA of the CDR3: TGTGCCAGCAGTCCGGGACAAATGGGGAATGAGCAGTTCTTC.

The chain employs TRBV28 and TRBJ2-7, with 8 positions matching TRBD1. The CDR3 contains 14 residues. Trimming took 3 bases from V and 12 from J; bases not matched to a gene: 13. The germline gives CDR1 MDHEN, CDR2 SYDVKM. DNA for the CDR3: TGTGCCAGCAGTTTTGGGACAGGTGTTCTCCGGTGGTACTTC. Translated: CASSFGTGVLRWYF.

The V call is TRBV2, the J call TRBJ1-5; unclear D gene. CDR1 and CDR2 from the germline V gene are SNHLY and FYNNEI. This CDR3 spans 13 amino acids. Trimming stripped 2 bases from V and 6 bases from J, with 8 bases between. The CDR3 here is CASSEFPLQPQHF. The CDR3 DNA sequence: TGTGCCAGCAGTGAATTTCCCCTTCAGCCCCAGCATTTT.

The CDR3 sequence is CASSQAGFAGELFF. The CDR3, as DNA: TGTGCCAGCAGCCAAGCGGGATTCGCCGGGGAGCTGTTTTTT. The chain couples TRBV3-1 (or the pseudogene TRBV3-2) to TRBJ2-2, with D possibly being TRBD2 (5 bases). Germline values: CDR1 LGHDT, CDR2 YNNKEL (reference sequence). Trimming left V 1 base short and J 6 bases short, with 9 bases between. The CDR3 has 14 amino acids.

This chain joins TRBV7-2 and TRBJ2-1; 11 bases are a match to TRBD1. CDR1 and CDR2 (germline): SGHTA, FQGNSA. The length of the CDR3 is 18 residues. Losses at the gene ends were 4 bases for V and 8 bases for J; bases not matched to a gene: 16. In DNA, the CDR3 is TGTGCCAGCAGCTCGTCCCGGGACAGGGGGGGGACTAGGTATGAGCAGTTCTTC. Protein: CASSSSRDRGGTRYEQFF.

The J gene is TRBJ1-5, the V gene TRBV15; D is uncertain. Germline assignment: CDR1 LNHNV and CDR2 YYDKDF (reference sequence). This CDR3 spans 12 amino acids. Deletions cut 0 bases from V and 13 bases from J, with 10 bases between. This CDR3 reads CATSRDLRLQHF. The CDR3 DNA is TGTGCCACCAGCAGAGATTTGAGGTTGCAGCATTTT.

CDR3 loop: CSARQGGNTEAFF. Written as DNA, the CDR3 is TGCAGCGCCAGACAGGGGGGGAACACTGAAGCTTTCTTT. The chain employs TRBV29-1 and TRBJ1-1; 9 nucleotides agree with TRBD1. Trimming removed 7 bases from V and 1 base from J; junction bases left unmatched: 4. The CDR3 loop spans 13 amino acids. Germline assignment: CDR1 SQVTM and CDR2 ANQGSEA.

The chain joins TRBV27 to TRBJ2-5; 7 bases align to TRBD1. V was clipped by 6 bases and J by 0 bases; unmatched bases: 4. The CDR3 spans 14 residues. Germline loops: CDR1 MNHEY, CDR2 SMNVEV (reference sequence). CDR3 amino acids: CASRRDRYQETQYF. The DNA of the CDR3 is TGTGCCAGCAGAAGGGACAGATACCAAGAGACCCAGTACTTC.

This chain links TRBV5-6 with TRBJ2-5; D gene unclear. V dropped 0 bases and J dropped 7 bases, with 7 bases sitting between them. The CDR3 consists of 12 residues. Germline-derived CDR1 and CDR2 are SGHDT and YYEEEE. The CDR3 DNA reads as TGTGCCAGCAGCTTGGGGTCAGGGACCCAGTACTTC. Protein product: CASSLGSGTQYF.

The gene calls are TRBV5-4 and TRBJ2-1; TRBD2 matches at 9 bases. CDR1 SGHNT and CDR2 YYREEE come from the germline V gene (reference sequence). The V gene end was trimmed by 0 bases and the J gene end by 8 bases; junction bases not matched to a gene: 9. The CDR3 contains 16 residues. The CDR3 nucleotides read TGTGCCAGCAGCTTGGACGGCGTAGCGGGAGAAGATGAGCAGTTCTTC. Translation: CASSLDGVAGEDEQFF.

This clone was observed a handful of times. CDR3 DNA sequence: TGCAGTGCTAGTAATTACGGCAATGAGCAGTTCTTC. Its translation is CSASNYGNEQFF. This rearrangement joins TRBV20-1 to TRBJ2-1; D gene uncertain. The germline CDR1 and CDR2 sequences are DFQATT and SNEGSKA (reference sequence). The CDR3 extends over 12 amino acids. Trimming took off 3 bases at V and 6 bases at J, with 9 bases between the two ends.

CDR3 protein: CASSARGDTQYF. In DNA form, the CDR3 reads TGTGCCAGCAGCGCGCGGGGAGATACGCAGTATTTT. The rearrangement joins TRBV7-2 to TRBJ2-3; maybe TRBD2 (6 bases). The CDR3 has 12 amino acids. Trimming took 5 bases from V and 5 from J, leaving 8 bases between them. Germline V gene sequence: CDR1 SGHTA, CDR2 FQGNSA.

This CDR3 is CASSDLYTEAFF. The CDR3, as DNA: TGTGCCAGCAGTGACTTGTACACTGAAGCTTTCTTT. V and J are TRBV25-1 and TRBJ1-1, with D unresolved. This CDR3 spans 12 amino acids. With 3 bases removed from V and 3 bases from J, the gap between germline ends came to 5 bases. The V gene's germline CDR1 is MGHDK and CDR2 SYGVNS. The variable domain in full, with the rest retrieved from reference TRBV25-1 and TRBJ1-1, is EADIYQTPRYLVIGTGKKITLECSQTMGHDKMYWYQQDPGMELHLIHYSYGVNSTEKGDLSSESTVSRIRTEHFPLTLESARPSHTSQYLCASSDLYTEAFFGQGTRLTVV.

This clone turned up a few times. The DNA of the CDR3 is TGCGCCAGCAGCCAAGATACGGGACATTTGGAAGCTTTCTTT. Translated: CASSQDTGHLEAFF. The chain couples TRBV4-1 to TRBJ1-1; D is perhaps TRBD1 (6 bases). V was pared by 0 bases and J by 8 bases, with 13 bases between. Looked up from germline, CDR1 is MGHRA and CDR2 is YSYEKL. The CDR3 runs 14 residues.

This clone came up once. The rearrangement links TRBV14 to TRBJ1-5; unclear D gene. The V gene's germline CDR1 is SGHDN and CDR2 FVKESK. This CDR3 region has 14 residues. Trimming shortened V by 3 bases and J by 3 bases, and 9 bases separated the two germline ends. The CDR3 sequence: CASSQSGINQPQHF. The CDR3, as DNA: TGTGCCAGCAGCCAGTCGGGGATCAATCAGCCCCAGCATTTT.